What follows are 9 T cell receptor beta chains derived from one specimen sequenced in a study of blood T cell repertoires in COVID-19 (dated by TCRdb to 2019 to 2021). The protocol used for the library was the immunoSEQ multiplex PCR assay. TCRdb carries this immuneACCESS record with in-frame sequences only. Its versions omit some clonotypes, under half of them owing to an unresolved V gene in the studies checked, with the rest unexplained. In this sample the table shows around 370,000 clones, 90% to 95% of which occur a single time. The leading ten clones occupy under 3.5% of the sample. Sequenced material: peripheral blood. The receptors derive from a woman under 30 who had recovered from COVID-19.

This clone was observed a handful of times. V gene TRBV7-9 combines with J gene TRBJ2-1, with 13 bases matching TRBD2. The CDR3 has 19 residues. The V gene's germline CDR1 is SEHNR and CDR2 FQNEAQ (reference sequence). J lost 0 bases, V lost 5 bases, and 10 bases had no gene match. This CDR3 reads CASSRTSGRAPSSYNEQFF. The CDR3 DNA is TGTGCCAGCAGCAGAACTAGCGGGAGGGCCCCTAGCTCCTACAATGAGCAGTTCTTC.

This clone was counted a single time. This chain uses TRBV9 with TRBJ2-1; TRBD1 might be the D (6 bases). This CDR3 spans 12 amino acids. The V end was cut by 0 bases, the J end by 11 bases, with 9 bases between. CDR1 and CDR2 (germline): SGDLS, YYNGEE. CDR3 DNA sequence: TGTGCCAGCAGCGTAGCTCAGGGGCAGCAGTTCTTC. Translated: CASSVAQGQQFF.

This clone was counted a few times. The chain combines TRBV9 with TRBJ1-2; no definite D call. This CDR3 is built from 17 residues. Germline V CDR1 and CDR2: SGDLS, YYNGEE. Trimming removed 2 bases from V and 3 bases from J, with 20 bases in between. The CDR3 DNA sequence: TGTGCCAGCAGCGTCGGACTGACCCAAACCTCAGACTATGGCTACACCTTC. Residues: CASSVGLTQTSDYGYTF.

About this clone: Other DNA sequences from this sample encode an identical CDR3 as well. The chain links TRBV7-2 to TRBJ1-2; D call uncertain. Trimming removed 2 bases from V and 4 bases from J, with 8 bases in between. CDR3 length: 13 amino acids. Germline V gives CDR1 SGHTA, CDR2 FQGNSA. The CDR3 loop reads CASSLRRAYGYTF. In DNA, the CDR3 is TGTGCCAGCAGCTTAAGGAGGGCCTATGGCTACACCTTC. The whole variable domain, remainder taken from reference TRBV7-2 and TRBJ1-2, is GAGVSQSPSNKVTEKGKDVELRCDPISGHTALYWYRQSLGQGLEFLIYFQGNSAPDKSGLPSDRFSAERTGGSVSTLTIQRTQQEDSAVYLCASSLRRAYGYTFGSGTRLTVV.

The J gene is TRBJ2-5, the V gene TRBV7-9; the match to TRBD2 covers 7 bases. V was clipped by 4 bases and J by 1 base; unmatched bases: 6. The germline V gene has CDR1 SEHNR and CDR2 FQNEAQ (reference sequence). This CDR3 is built from 15 residues. CDR3 in DNA: TGTGCCAGCAGCTCCACCGGGACTATCCAAGAGACCCAGTACTTC. This codes for CASSSTGTIQETQYF.

The chain is built from TRBV7-6 and TRBJ2-1, with 10 bases that match TRBD2. The germline gives CDR1 SGHVS, CDR2 FNYEAQ. Losses at the gene ends were 2 bases for V and 5 bases for J; bases not matched to a gene: 3. The CDR3 sequence is 15 residues long. The CDR3 sequence is CASSLRTSGHNEQFF. The CDR3 DNA follows: TGTGCCAGCAGCTTACGGACTAGCGGCCACAATGAGCAGTTCTTC.

A single count supports this clone. This sequence joins TRBV30 and TRBJ1-3, with D tentatively TRBD1 (6 bases). Germline CDR1 reads GTSNPN; CDR2 reads SVGIG (reference sequence). Trimming stripped 1 base from V and 2 bases from J, with 9 bases between. CDR3 length: 14 amino acids. The CDR3 protein is CAWSGGGAGNTIYF. CDR3 in DNA: TGTGCCTGGAGTGGAGGGGGGGCTGGAAACACCATATATTTT.

The gene calls are TRBV28 and TRBJ2-1; 10 nucleotides align to TRBD1. There are 15 residues in the CDR3. Germline trimming cut 2 bases from V and 2 bases from J; bases unmatched to any gene: 0. The germline V gene encodes CDR1 MDHEN and CDR2 SYDVKM. The CDR3 region is CASSLGTGAYNEQFF. The CDR3 nucleotides read TGTGCCAGCAGTTTAGGGACAGGGGCCTACAATGAGCAGTTCTTC.

The chain combines TRBV5-6 with TRBJ1-1, with TRBD1 matching 7 bases. The V and J ends lost 4 bases and 0 bases, in that order; junction bases with no gene match: 12. Germline V gene sequence: CDR1 SGHDT, CDR2 YYEEEE. CDR3 length equals 17 residues. The CDR3: CASSLRTGDYMNTEAFF. CDR3 DNA sequence: TGTGCCAGCAGCCTCAGGACAGGTGATTACATGAACACTGAAGCTTTCTTT.